One and the same sample provided the 5 T cell receptor beta chains below, sequenced in a study of T cell clonality in common variable immunodeficiency. TCRdb's copy holds only in-frame clones and misses some; the assay was immunoSEQ multiplex PCR. The record shows 30,000 to 40,000 clones for this sample, with no singletons present. Their antigen targets remain unknown. Whole-study findings and limits: Fewer deletions and N-nucleotide insertions were reportedly seen in common variable immunodeficiency TCR beta sequences.

The sequencing sample was made of peripheral blood mononuclear cells. These receptors came from a human donor with common variable immunodeficiency.

This clone has a handful of counts. CDR3 DNA, as far as it was read: TGTGCCAGCTCCCTCCTAAAGGGCGGGTACGACACTGAA. Protein: CASSLLKGGYDTE. The entire CDR3 protein is CASSLLKGGYDTEAFF. V usage is TRBV18 and J usage is TRBJ1-1; D is ambiguous. The read gets to within 3 residues of the CDR3 end, and the germline J gene fills in the rest. CDR3 length equals 16 residues. Trimming shortened V by 6 bases and J by 3 bases, and 20 bases separated the two germline ends. Germline V gene lookup returns CDR1 KGHSH and CDR2 LQKENI. Drawing the rest from reference TRBV18 and TRBJ1-1, the complete variable domain is NAGVMQNPRHLVRRRGQEARLRCSPMKGHSHVYWYRQLPEEGLKFMVYLQKENIIDESGMPKERFSAEFPKEGPSILRIQQVVRGDSAAYFCASSLLKGGYDTEAFFGQGTRLTVV.

In this sample, this clone turned up a few times. The read falls 3 residues short of the CDR3 end, and the missing part is taken from the germline J gene. The rearrangement joins TRBV2 to TRBJ2-7, with D unclear. Germline CDR1 reads SNHLY; CDR2 reads FYNNEI. This CDR3 region has 11 residues. Trimming shortened V by 3 bases and J by 5 bases, and 5 bases separated the two germline ends. This CDR3 is CASSDPDEQYF. The part of the CDR3 DNA that was read is TGTGCCAGCAGTGACCCGGACGAG.

The table lists this clone with a few counts. The CDR3 extends 3 residues past the end of the read, so its final part is completed from the germline J gene. This chain connects TRBV18 to TRBJ1-4; the D gene is possibly TRBD1 (6 bases). The CDR3 has 13 residues. Per germline, CDR1 KGHSH and CDR2 LQKENI. Trimming removed 3 bases at V and 5 bases at J, with 7 bases between. The part of the CDR3 DNA that was read is TGTGCCAGCTCACCGGGACAAAATGAAAAA. Protein sequence: CASSPGQNEK. The CDR3 reads in full as CASSPGQNEKLFF.

This clone appeared a few times. The CDR3 is cut off 3 residues early in the read; its end comes from the germline J gene. This chain uses TRBV2 with TRBJ1-4, with 8 positions matching TRBD1. Germline V CDR1 and CDR2: SNHLY, FYNNEI. The CDR3 has 14 residues. With 6 bases clipped from V and 8 bases from J, the junction kept 8 bases outside the gene matches. The CDR3 reads CASRAGGWKEKLFF. The CDR3 DNA, read in part, is TGTGCCAGCAGGGCAGGGGGCTGGAAGGAAAAA. Using reference TRBV2 and TRBJ1-4 for the parts outside the CDR3, the full variable domain is EPEVTQTPSHQVTQMGQEVILRCVPISNHLYFYWYRQILGQKVEFLVSFYNNEISEKSEIFDDQFSVERPDGSNFTLKIRSTKLEDSAMYFCASRAGGWKEKLFFGSGTQLSVL.

This clone was observed a few times. The read stops 3 residues short of the end of the CDR3; the missing end is completed from the germline J gene. Additional DNA sequences in this sample encode the identical CDR3. V and J are TRBV7-9 and TRBJ2-7, with 11 bases lining up with TRBD2. V lost 5 bases, J lost 1 base, and 4 bases stayed unmatched. The CDR3 runs to 15 residues. The germline V gene has CDR1 SEHNR and CDR2 FQNEAQ (reference sequence). CDR3 DNA (partial): TGTGCCAGCAGCAATCTAGCGGGGGGTTCCTACGAG. As protein: CASSNLAGGSYE. The entire CDR3 protein reads CASSNLAGGSYEQYF.